This T cell receptor beta chain derives from a study of patients and donors after allogeneic stem cell transplantation. This clonotype has just a few counts. TCRdb independently ran MiXCR on the RT-PCR reads; one entry per CDR3 protein. The data show 150,000 to 250,000 distinct CDR3 sequences, roughly 40% seen once. V shed 3 bases and J shed 5 bases, with 11 bases lying between them. The CDR3 is 14 amino acids. Germline V CDR1 and CDR2: GTSNPN, SVGIG (reference sequence). The sequence was collected from a human donor who was either an allogeneic HSCT recipient or a stem cell or donor lymphocyte infusion donor (not recorded which). It is not recorded whose cells these are; they may come from a transplant donor. The genes are TRBV30 and TRBJ1-6; D is unclear. The sample consisted of blood, either unsorted or a sorted T cell fraction (not recorded which). The CDR3 nucleotides read TGTGCCTGGAGATCGGGTACAGATAATTCACCCCTCCACTTT. Translation: CAWRSGTDNSPLHF.